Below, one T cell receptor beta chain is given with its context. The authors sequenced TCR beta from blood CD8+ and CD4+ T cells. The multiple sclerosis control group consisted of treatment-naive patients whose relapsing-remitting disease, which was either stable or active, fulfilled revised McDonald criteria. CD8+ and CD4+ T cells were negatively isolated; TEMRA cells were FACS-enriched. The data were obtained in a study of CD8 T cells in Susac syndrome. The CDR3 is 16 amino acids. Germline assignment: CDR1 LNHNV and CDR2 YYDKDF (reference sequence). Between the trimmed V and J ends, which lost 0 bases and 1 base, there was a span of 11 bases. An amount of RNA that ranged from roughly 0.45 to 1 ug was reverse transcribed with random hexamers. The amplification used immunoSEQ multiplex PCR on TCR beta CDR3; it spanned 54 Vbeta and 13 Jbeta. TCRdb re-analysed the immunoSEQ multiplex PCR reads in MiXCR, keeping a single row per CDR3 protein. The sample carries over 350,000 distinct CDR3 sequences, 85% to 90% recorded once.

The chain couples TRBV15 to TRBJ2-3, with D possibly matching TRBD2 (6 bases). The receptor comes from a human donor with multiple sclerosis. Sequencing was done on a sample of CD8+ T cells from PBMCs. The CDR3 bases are TGTGCCACCAGCAGAGACCCGGCTAGCGGCACAGATACGCAGTATTTT. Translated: CATSRDPASGTDTQYF. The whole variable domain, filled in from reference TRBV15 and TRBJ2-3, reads DAMVIQNPRYQVTQFGKPVTLSCSQTLNHNVMYWYQQKSSQAPKLLFHYYDKDFNNEADTPDNFQSRRPNTSFCFLDIRSPGLGDTAMYLCATSRDPASGTDTQYFGPGTRLTVL.